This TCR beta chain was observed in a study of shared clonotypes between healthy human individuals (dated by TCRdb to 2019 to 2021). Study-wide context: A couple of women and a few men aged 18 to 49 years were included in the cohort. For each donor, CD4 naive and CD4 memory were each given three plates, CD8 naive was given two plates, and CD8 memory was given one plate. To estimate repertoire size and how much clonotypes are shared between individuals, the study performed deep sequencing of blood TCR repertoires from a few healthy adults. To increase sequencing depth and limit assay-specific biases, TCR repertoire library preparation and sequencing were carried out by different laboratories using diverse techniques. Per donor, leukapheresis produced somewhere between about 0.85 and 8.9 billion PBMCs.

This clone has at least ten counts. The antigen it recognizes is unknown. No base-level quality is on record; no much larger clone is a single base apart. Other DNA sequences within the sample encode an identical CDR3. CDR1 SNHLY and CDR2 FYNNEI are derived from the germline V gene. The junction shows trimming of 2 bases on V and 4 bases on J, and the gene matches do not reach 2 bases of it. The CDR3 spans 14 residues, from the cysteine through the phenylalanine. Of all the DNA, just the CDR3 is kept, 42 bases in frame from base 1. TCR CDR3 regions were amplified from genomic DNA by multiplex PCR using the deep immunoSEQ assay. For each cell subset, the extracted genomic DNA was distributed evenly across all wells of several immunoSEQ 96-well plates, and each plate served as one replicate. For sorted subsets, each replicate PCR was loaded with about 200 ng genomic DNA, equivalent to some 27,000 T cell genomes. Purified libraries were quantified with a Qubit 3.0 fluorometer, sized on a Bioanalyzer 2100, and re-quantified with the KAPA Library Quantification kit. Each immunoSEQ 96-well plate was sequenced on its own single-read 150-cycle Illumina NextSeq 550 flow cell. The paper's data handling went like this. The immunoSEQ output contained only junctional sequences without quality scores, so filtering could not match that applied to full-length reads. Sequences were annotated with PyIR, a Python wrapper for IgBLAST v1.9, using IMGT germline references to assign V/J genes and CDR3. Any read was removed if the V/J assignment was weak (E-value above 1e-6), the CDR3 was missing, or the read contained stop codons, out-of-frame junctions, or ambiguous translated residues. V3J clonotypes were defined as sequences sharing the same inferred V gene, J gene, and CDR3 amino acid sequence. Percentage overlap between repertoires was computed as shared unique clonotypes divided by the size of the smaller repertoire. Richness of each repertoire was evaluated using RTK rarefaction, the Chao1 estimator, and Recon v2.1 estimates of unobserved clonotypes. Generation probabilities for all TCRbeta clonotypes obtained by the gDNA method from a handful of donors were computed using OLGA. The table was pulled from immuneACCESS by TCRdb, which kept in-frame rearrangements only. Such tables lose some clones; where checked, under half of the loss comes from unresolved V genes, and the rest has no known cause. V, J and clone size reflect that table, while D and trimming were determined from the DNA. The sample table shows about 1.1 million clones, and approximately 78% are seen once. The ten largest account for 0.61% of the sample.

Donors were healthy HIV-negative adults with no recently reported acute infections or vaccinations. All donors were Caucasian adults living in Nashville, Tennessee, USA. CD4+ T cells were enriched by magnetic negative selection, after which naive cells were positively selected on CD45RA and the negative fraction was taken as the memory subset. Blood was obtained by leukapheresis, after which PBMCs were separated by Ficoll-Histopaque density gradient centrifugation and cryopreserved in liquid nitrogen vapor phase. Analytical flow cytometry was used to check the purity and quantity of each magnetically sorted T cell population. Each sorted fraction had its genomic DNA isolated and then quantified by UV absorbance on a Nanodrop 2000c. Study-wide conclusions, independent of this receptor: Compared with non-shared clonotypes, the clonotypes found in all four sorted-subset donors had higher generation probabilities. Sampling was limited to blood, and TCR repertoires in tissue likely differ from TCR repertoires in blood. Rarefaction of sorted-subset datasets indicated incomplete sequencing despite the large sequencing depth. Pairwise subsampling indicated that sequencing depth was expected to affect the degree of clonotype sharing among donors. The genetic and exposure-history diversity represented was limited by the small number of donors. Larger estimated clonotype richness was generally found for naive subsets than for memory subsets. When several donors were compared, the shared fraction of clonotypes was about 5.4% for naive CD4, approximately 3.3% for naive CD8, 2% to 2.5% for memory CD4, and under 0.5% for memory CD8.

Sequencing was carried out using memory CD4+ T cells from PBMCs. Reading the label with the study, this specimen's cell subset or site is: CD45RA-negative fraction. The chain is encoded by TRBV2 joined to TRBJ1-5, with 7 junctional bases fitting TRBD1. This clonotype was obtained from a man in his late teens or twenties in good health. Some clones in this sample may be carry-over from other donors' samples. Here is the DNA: TGTGCCAGCAGTGAATGGGACAGAAATCAGCCCCAGCATTTT. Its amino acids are CASSEWDRNQPQHF.